This entry lists 31 T cell receptor beta chains sequenced from one sample in a study of cytomegalovirus exposure and HLA in healthy donors. The primer mix had 60 Vbeta and 13 Jbeta primers. Sequencing was performed with immunoSEQ multiplex PCR; in TCRdb, only in-frame clones are kept and a portion is missing. The sample contains about 100,000 clones, roughly three quarters of which appear only once. Sequenced input: PBMCs. The source is a woman aged 40 to 50 in good health and CMV-seronegative.

CDR3 sequence: CASSFDRGTPYEQYF. The CDR3 DNA is TGTGCCAGCAGCTTCGACCGGGGGACCCCCTACGAGCAGTACTTC. V and J are TRBV5-4 and TRBJ2-7; the D gene is possibly TRBD2 (6 bases). V dropped 2 bases and J dropped 2 bases, with 14 bases sitting between them. The germline V gene has CDR1 SGHNT and CDR2 YYREEE (reference sequence). The CDR3 is made up of 15 amino acids.

This chain links TRBV5-1 with TRBJ1-1; TRBD1 agrees at 7 bases. The CDR3 totals 16 residues. Per germline, CDR1 SGHRS and CDR2 YFSETQ. Germline trimming cut 4 bases from V and 0 bases from J; bases unmatched to any gene: 9. The CDR3 nucleotides read TGCGCCAGCAGCCCGCAGGGACAGATCATGAACACTGAAGCTTTCTTT. This codes for CASSPQGQIMNTEAFF.

In this sample, this clone turned up once. V usage is TRBV4-3 and J usage is TRBJ1-4; a possible D gene is TRBD1 (6 bases). The V and J ends lost 0 bases and 10 bases respectively, with 12 bases between them. The CDR3 is made up of 14 amino acids. The germline V gene has CDR1 LGHNA and CDR2 YSLEER. CDR3 sequence reads: CASSQDSGEGKLFF. The DNA of the CDR3 is TGCGCCAGCAGCCAAGATTCAGGGGAGGGAAAACTGTTTTTT.

This rearrangement joins TRBV19 to TRBJ1-1; 7 bases line up with TRBD1. The J segment lost 0 bases and the V segment lost 8 bases, leaving 9 bases of the junction unmatched. Germline V gene sequence: CDR1 LNHDA, CDR2 SQIVND (reference sequence). The CDR3 runs 15 residues. In DNA form, the CDR3 reads TGTGCCAGTCGGGTAATGGGACAGTTGAACACTGAAGCTTTCTTT. This encodes CASRVMGQLNTEAFF.

The gene calls are TRBV7-8 and TRBJ1-2; D might be TRBD1 (6 bases). The CDR3 loop spans 13 amino acids. The V end lost 5 bases, the J end lost 1 base, and 8 bases lay between the germline ends. Germline CDR1 and CDR2: SGHVS and FQNEAQ. This CDR3 reads CASSPDSNYGYTF. The CDR3 region has the DNA TGTGCCAGCAGCCCGGACAGTAACTATGGCTACACCTTC.

V and J are TRBV30 and TRBJ2-7; no clear D gene. The CDR3 contains 14 residues. CDR1 is GTSNPN, CDR2 SVGIG, per germline (reference sequence). V lost 5 bases to trimming and J lost 0 bases, with 14 bases between them. The CDR3 here is CAWAPTESSYEQYF. CDR3 sequence (DNA): TGTGCCTGGGCCCCGACTGAGAGCTCCTACGAGCAGTACTTC. The variable domain in full, with the rest retrieved from reference TRBV30 and TRBJ2-7, is SQTIHQWPATLVQPVGSPLSLECTVEGTSNPNLYWYRQAAGRGLQLLFYSVGIGQISSEVPQNLSASRPQDRQFILSSKKLLLSDSGFYLCAWAPTESSYEQYFGPGTRLTVT.

In this sample, this clone turned up once. J is TRBJ2-5 and V is TRBV9; 15 bases fit TRBD2. The length of the CDR3 is 18 residues. Trimming at V came to 0 bases and at J to 5 bases, leaving 8 bases not matched to a gene. Germline V gene sequence: CDR1 SGDLS, CDR2 YYNGEE. For the CDR3, the DNA is TGTGCCAGCAGCGTAGCACCCGGACTAGCGGGGGGGCCGGAGACCCAGTACTTC. This codes for CASSVAPGLAGGPETQYF.

The CDR3 coding sequence is TGTGCCAGCAGCGATATCGGACAGGGGGCGTTCAATGAGCAGTTCTTC. Translating gives CASSDIGQGAFNEQFF. The chain links TRBV13 to TRBJ2-1; 11 bases are a match to TRBD1. This CDR3 is 16 amino acids long. Trimming took 5 bases from V and 6 from J; bases not matched to a gene: 9. Germline loops: CDR1 PRHDT, CDR2 FYEKMQ (reference sequence). Drawing the rest from reference TRBV13 and TRBJ2-1, the complete variable domain is AAGVIQSPRHLIKEKRETATLKCYPIPRHDTVYWYQQGPGQDPQFLISFYEKMQSDKGSIPDRFSAQQFSDYHSELNMSSLELGDSALYFCASSDIGQGAFNEQFFGPGTRLTVL.

This clone was recorded only once. The V call is TRBV25-1, the J call TRBJ2-2; 7 bases fit TRBD1. Germline assignment: CDR1 MGHDK and CDR2 SYGVNS. V lost 7 bases to trimming and J lost 6 bases; unmatched junction nucleotides: 2. The CDR3 has 12 residues. The CDR3 here is CASTTGSGELFF. The DNA of the CDR3 is TGTGCCAGCACGACAGGGTCCGGGGAGCTGTTTTTT.

The chain links TRBV6-6 to TRBJ2-7, with 10 positions matching TRBD2. The length of the CDR3 is 15 residues. V shed 5 bases, J shed 1 base, and the junction held 5 bases outside the gene matches. The germline V gene has CDR1 MNHNY and CDR2 SVGAGI (reference sequence). The CDR3 DNA is TGTGCCAGCAGTCGGACTAGCGGAACTTCCTACGAGCAGTACTTC. Translating gives CASSRTSGTSYEQYF.

The V gene is TRBV2, the J gene TRBJ1-4; tentative D call: TRBD1 (6 bases). This CDR3 is built from 14 residues. Trimming pared 6 bases from V and 8 bases from J, leaving 16 bases between. Germline values: CDR1 SNHLY, CDR2 FYNNEI. The CDR3 DNA is TGTGCCAGCAGCGCATCGACAGGACGGGAAAAACTGTTTTTT. It translates to CASSASTGREKLFF.

The chain uses TRBV2 and TRBJ1-1, with a possible D match to TRBD1 (5 bases). Germline CDR1 and CDR2: SNHLY and FYNNEI. V lost 9 bases, J lost 6 bases, and 17 bases lay in between. There are 13 residues in the CDR3. CDR3 DNA: TGTGCCAGAAGGGGTGCGGGGCTCCCTGAAGCTTTCTTT. Translation gives CARRGAGLPEAFF.

The rearrangement links TRBV9 to TRBJ2-7; no firm D call. CDR3 length equals 14 residues. CDR1 is SGDLS, CDR2 YYNGEE, per germline. V was cut by 3 bases and J by 0 bases, with 10 bases left in between. The CDR3 DNA follows: TGTGCCAGCAGCGCCGGTGTTCACTCCTACGAGCAGTACTTC. Amino acids: CASSAGVHSYEQYF.

CDR3 sequence reads: CASSVVIQETQYF. CDR3 in DNA: TGTGCCAGTAGTGTCGTAATTCAAGAGACCCAGTACTTC. The chain carries TRBV19 and TRBJ2-5; D is unclear. CDR3 length: 13 amino acids. From germline, CDR1 is LNHDA and CDR2 SQIVND (reference sequence). V was trimmed by 5 bases and J by 2 bases, leaving 9 bases between them. The full variable domain, completed using reference TRBV19 and TRBJ2-5, is DGGITQSPKYLFRKEGQNVTLSCEQNLNHDAMYWYRQDPGQGLRLIYYSQIVNDFQKGDIAEGYSVSREKKESFPLTVTSAQKNPTAFYLCASSVVIQETQYFGPGTRLLVL.

This sequence joins TRBV5-8 and TRBJ2-5, with 11 bases aligning to TRBD1. CDR3 length: 15 amino acids. Per the germline V gene, CDR1 is SGHTS and CDR2 is YDEGEE. The V gene end was trimmed by 7 bases and the J gene end by 0 bases; junction bases not matched to a gene: 5. CDR3 residues: CASGGQGGYQETQYF. The CDR3 DNA is TGTGCCAGCGGGGGACAGGGGGGCTACCAAGAGACCCAGTACTTC. Full variable domain (remainder filled in from reference TRBV5-8 and TRBJ2-5): EAGVTQSPTHLIKTRGQQATLRCSPISGHTSVYWYQQALGLGLQFLLWYDEGEERNRGNFPPRFSGRQFPNYSSELNVNALELEDSALYLCASGGQGGYQETQYFGPGTRLLVL.

The rearrangement joins TRBV7-9 to TRBJ2-5, with TRBD2 matching over 8 bases. The germline V gene has CDR1 SEHNR and CDR2 FQNEAQ (reference sequence). The CDR3 is made up of 15 amino acids. With 1 base clipped from V and 5 bases from J, the junction kept 6 bases outside the gene matches. The CDR3 sequence: CASSLGRGGPETQYF. The DNA for the CDR3 is TGTGCCAGCAGCTTAGGCCGGGGGGGTCCGGAGACCCAGTACTTC. The whole variable domain, filled in from reference TRBV7-9 and TRBJ2-5, reads DTGVSQNPRHKITKRGQNVTFRCDPISEHNRLYWYRQTLGQGPEFLTYFQNEAQLEKSRLLSDRFSAERPKGSFSTLEIQRTEQGDSAMYLCASSLGRGGPETQYFGPGTRLLVL.

The gene calls are TRBV6-5 and TRBJ2-5, with TRBD2 matching 12 bases. V lost 5 bases to trimming and J lost 2 bases; unmatched junction nucleotides: 3. Looked up from germline, CDR1 is MNHEY and CDR2 is SVGAGI. CDR3 length: 15 residues. DNA of the CDR3: TGTGCCAGCAGTCGGACTAGCGGGACACAAGAGACCCAGTACTTC. It codes for CASSRTSGTQETQYF.

CDR3 residues: CASSLVEEFF. In DNA, the CDR3 is TGTGCCAGCAGCTTAGTAGAGGAGTTCTTC. The chain combines TRBV7-9 with TRBJ2-1; the D is unclear. Trimming cost V 1 base and J 14 bases, with 6 bases left between them. The CDR3 is made up of 10 amino acids. Germline values: CDR1 SEHNR, CDR2 FQNEAQ (reference sequence).

The sample holds a few counts of this clone. This chain links TRBV5-5 with TRBJ1-1, with D possibly TRBD1 on 5 matching bases. The V end was cut by 1 base, the J end by 5 bases, with 18 bases between. Germline lookup yields CDR1 SGHKS and CDR2 YYEKEE (reference sequence). CDR3 size: 16 residues. This chain's CDR3 is CASSLYVVQGLTEAFF. In nucleotides, the CDR3 is TGTGCCAGCAGCTTGTATGTTGTTCAGGGTCTAACTGAAGCTTTCTTT.

The chain carries TRBV18 and TRBJ1-3; D call uncertain. V was cut by 2 bases and J by 2 bases, with 19 bases left in between. The CDR3 is 18 residues long. Looked up from germline, CDR1 is KGHSH and CDR2 is LQKENI. This chain's CDR3 is CASSPLANSVGTGNTIYF. The DNA of the CDR3 is TGTGCCAGCTCACCATTGGCCAACTCGGTCGGGACTGGAAACACCATATATTTT.

This chain joins TRBV7-2 and TRBJ1-5; perhaps TRBD1 as D (6 bases). V lost 5 bases to trimming and J lost 7 bases, with 12 bases between them. The CDR3 is 13 residues long. CDR1 is SGHTA and CDR2 is FQGNSA in the germline V gene. CDR3 protein: CASSPGERQPQHF. The CDR3 DNA sequence: TGTGCCAGCAGCCCAGGGGAACGACAGCCCCAGCATTTT. The full variable domain, completed using reference TRBV7-2 and TRBJ1-5, is GAGVSQSPSNKVTEKGKDVELRCDPISGHTALYWYRQSLGQGLEFLIYFQGNSAPDKSGLPSDRFSAERTGGSVSTLTIQRTQQEDSAVYLCASSPGERQPQHFGDGTRLSIL.

The chain is built from TRBV5-6 and TRBJ2-3, with TRBD2 matching over 12 bases. With V trimmed by 0 bases and J by 4 bases, 9 bases remained unmatched. The germline gives CDR1 SGHDT, CDR2 YYEEEE. The length of the CDR3 is 18 residues. The CDR3 here is CASSLAPPSGGAPDTQYF. The CDR3 region has the DNA TGTGCCAGCAGCTTGGCGCCTCCTAGCGGGGGGGCCCCAGATACGCAGTATTTT.

The J gene is TRBJ2-7, the V gene TRBV20-1, with D perhaps matching TRBD2 (6 bases). Germline CDR1 reads DFQATT; CDR2 reads SNEGSKA (reference sequence). This CDR3 is 11 amino acids long. Trimming left V 6 bases short and J 6 bases short, with 12 bases between. The CDR3 loop reads CSAKTGVEQYF. CDR3 DNA sequence: TGCAGTGCCAAAACGGGGGTCGAGCAGTACTTC.

The rearrangement links TRBV5-1 to TRBJ1-1; TRBD1 matches 7 bases. In germline, CDR1 is SGHRS, CDR2 YFSETQ. After removal of 1 base from V and 5 bases from J, the junction contained 11 bases not matched to a gene. The CDR3 is 16 amino acids. The CDR3 spells CASSLPTGSYGTEAFF. CDR3 DNA: TGCGCCAGCAGCTTGCCGACAGGGAGCTATGGGACTGAAGCTTTCTTT.

V usage is TRBV7-9 and J usage is TRBJ2-7; no firm D call. V was trimmed by 5 bases and J by 3 bases, leaving 8 bases between them. CDR3 length: 12 amino acids. The V gene's germline CDR1 is SEHNR and CDR2 FQNEAQ (reference sequence). The CDR3 reads CASSPTGYEQYF. For the CDR3, the DNA is TGTGCCAGCAGCCCGACGGGCTACGAGCAGTACTTC.

The rearrangement joins TRBV2 to TRBJ2-7; weak D call: TRBD1 (6 bases). Germline V lookup: CDR1 SNHLY, CDR2 FYNNEI. This CDR3 has 14 amino acids. V was trimmed by 6 bases and J by 1 base, leaving 13 bases between them. In DNA, the CDR3 is TGTGCCAGCAGGGGACACGGACAATCCTACGAGCAGTACTTC. Translation: CASRGHGQSYEQYF.

This chain joins TRBV9 and TRBJ2-1, with TRBD2 matching 9 bases. The CDR3 is 15 amino acids. Germline V gives CDR1 SGDLS, CDR2 YYNGEE. Germline trimming cut 0 bases from V and 6 bases from J; bases unmatched to any gene: 4. The CDR3 sequence: CASSVGTSDVNEQFF. The CDR3 coding sequence is TGTGCCAGCAGCGTAGGGACTAGCGACGTCAATGAGCAGTTCTTC.

The chain carries TRBV5-1 and TRBJ1-1, with a weak D call TRBD1 (5 bases). The CDR3 has 12 residues. Germline CDR1 is SGHRS and CDR2 is YFSETQ. Trimming left V 3 bases short and J 10 bases short, with 13 bases between. The CDR3 is CASSSGGYSAFF. CDR3 in DNA: TGCGCCAGCAGCTCGGGGGGGTATTCAGCTTTCTTT.

The chain combines TRBV7-3 with TRBJ1-1, with TRBD1 matching 7 bases. Trimming cost V 5 bases and J 3 bases; bases outside gene matches: 3. Germline V gene lookup returns CDR1 SGHTA and CDR2 FQGTGA. The CDR3 covers 13 residues. Written as DNA, the CDR3 is TGTGCCAGCAGCCACGACAGGGACACTGAAGCTTTCTTT. Protein sequence: CASSHDRDTEAFF.

CDR3 region: CASSLWRSEGELFF. The CDR3 nucleotides read TGTGCCAGCAGCTTATGGAGATCCGAGGGGGAGCTGTTTTTT. The J gene is TRBJ2-2, the V gene TRBV7-9; D gene uncertain. The germline V gene has CDR1 SEHNR and CDR2 FQNEAQ (reference sequence). The CDR3 covers 14 residues. V was shortened by 2 bases and J by 8 bases, with 12 bases between the two germline ends.

The chain combines TRBV2 with TRBJ1-2; no definite D call. CDR1 SNHLY and CDR2 FYNNEI come from the germline V gene. The CDR3 is 13 residues long. Trimming removed 4 bases from V and 2 bases from J, with 8 bases in between. The CDR3 coding sequence is TGTGCCAGCAGTGCCACAGAAAACTATGGCTACACCTTC. Protein product: CASSATENYGYTF.